These 3 T cell receptor beta chains were all obtained from the same sample, sequenced in a study of cytotoxic CD8 clonotypes in ibrutinib-treated CLL. Method: immunoSEQ multiplex PCR; TCRdb's copy keeps in-frame clones and lacks some. The sample has 130,000 or so clones, 79% seen once. Specimen: PBMCs, collected after 12 months of ibrutinib treatment. These receptors all come from a human donor with chronic lymphocytic leukemia.

The chain couples TRBV7-6 to TRBJ1-3; 7 bases are a match to TRBD1. J gave up 4 bases and V 4 bases, and 7 bases lay outside the gene matches. The CDR3 consists of 15 residues. Germline V lookup: CDR1 SGHVS, CDR2 FNYEAQ. The CDR3 is CASSSRQGLGNTIYF. In DNA form, the CDR3 reads TGTGCCAGCAGCTCACGACAGGGCCTCGGAAACACCATATATTTT.

This clone was counted only a few times. This chain links TRBV27 with TRBJ1-2; a weak D match, TRBD1 (5 bases). The V and J ends lost 5 bases and 2 bases respectively, with 12 bases between them. The V gene's germline CDR1 is MNHEY and CDR2 SMNVEV (reference sequence). The CDR3 contains 14 residues. The CDR3 coding sequence is TGTGCCAGCAGTATGACCCGGGACAACTATGGCTACACCTTC. Protein sequence: CASSMTRDNYGYTF.

The chain carries TRBV6-5 and TRBJ2-7; a weak D match, TRBD2 (6 bases). Trimming removed 2 bases from V and 7 bases from J, with 15 bases in between. The CDR3 runs 14 residues. Germline V gene lookup returns CDR1 MNHEY and CDR2 SVGAGI. The CDR3 region has the DNA TGTGCCAGCAGTTACGGAAGGGACTTCGGGGAGCAGTACTTC. Translating it yields CASSYGRDFGEQYF.